The 16 T cell receptor beta chains given below trace back to one sample, sequenced in a study of OX40 agonist ivuxolimab in advanced cancers. Sequencing was performed with immunoSEQ multiplex PCR; in TCRdb, only in-frame clones are kept and a portion is missing. The sample has approximately 68,000 clones, around 88% seen once. The source material was CD4+ or CD8+ T cells sorted from blood, sampled in a trial of the OX40 agonist ivuxolimab. The receptors were sampled from an adult with an advanced solid tumor such as melanoma, head and neck, liver or kidney cancer.

The chain employs TRBV6-6 and TRBJ1-2, with no clear D. Germline V gene data show CDR1 as MNHNY and CDR2 as SVGAGI (reference sequence). The CDR3 runs to 14 residues. The ends were cut back, 0 bases at V and 4 bases at J, with 9 bases in the middle. For the CDR3, the DNA is TGTGCCAGCAGTTACTCTGGGTCAGGCTATGGCTACACCTTC. Translating it yields CASSYSGSGYGYTF.

The gene calls are TRBV29-1 and TRBJ1-1, with a tentative D call TRBD1 (5 bases). Germline V gives CDR1 SQVTM, CDR2 ANQGSEA. The CDR3 extends over 14 amino acids. The ends were cut back, 4 bases at V and 4 bases at J, with 16 bases in the middle. In nucleotides, the CDR3 is TGCAGCGTTGTACCAAACAAGGGGAGCACTGAAGCTTTCTTT. This codes for CSVVPNKGSTEAFF.

The chain combines TRBV9 with TRBJ1-4; 10 nucleotides line up with TRBD1. V shed 0 bases, J shed 8 bases, and the junction held 7 bases outside the gene matches. This CDR3 contains 16 residues. Germline CDR1 SGDLS, CDR2 YYNGEE. The CDR3 sequence: CASSVALGQGEEKLFF. Here the CDR3 DNA reads TGTGCCAGCAGCGTAGCTCTCGGACAGGGGGAGGAAAAACTGTTTTTT.

In DNA, the CDR3 is TGTGCCAGCAGCTTATACGACAGGATATCAGGTGGCTACACCTTC. Residues: CASSLYDRISGGYTF. The gene calls are TRBV7-9 and TRBJ1-2, with D perhaps TRBD1 (6 bases). This CDR3 is built from 15 residues. From germline, CDR1 is SEHNR and CDR2 FQNEAQ (reference sequence). V was pared by 2 bases and J by 7 bases, with 17 bases between.

The gene calls are TRBV5-6 and TRBJ2-4, with D maybe TRBD1 (5 bases). This CDR3 region has 16 residues. V was trimmed by 2 bases and J by 3 bases, leaving 15 bases between them. Germline CDR1 reads SGHDT; CDR2 reads YYEEEE. The CDR3, as DNA: TGTGCCAGCAGCTTTGGGCAGGGCTGGGACAAAAACATTCAGTACTTC. Protein product: CASSFGQGWDKNIQYF.

V is TRBV30 and J is TRBJ1-1, with no clear D. This CDR3 is built from 13 residues. V lost 0 bases and J 3 bases, leaving 8 bases between the germline ends. Germline CDR1 is GTSNPN and CDR2 is SVGIG (reference sequence). CDR3 amino acids: CAWSVSRYTEAFF. DNA of the CDR3: TGTGCCTGGAGTGTTTCGAGATACACTGAAGCTTTCTTT.

The chain employs TRBV27 and TRBJ1-5, with 8 bases fitting TRBD1. V shed 7 bases and J 7 bases; nucleotides not matched to a gene: 6. The germline CDR1 and CDR2 sequences are MNHEY and SMNVEV (reference sequence). The CDR3 sequence is 13 residues long. Written as DNA, the CDR3 is TGTGCCAGCACCCAGGGGGCCGGACAGCCCCAGCATTTT. This gives the protein CASTQGAGQPQHF.

This clone has only a few counts. The genes are TRBV7-9 and TRBJ1-2; the match to TRBD1 covers 7 bases. Germline values: CDR1 SEHNR, CDR2 FQNEAQ (reference sequence). The CDR3 is 15 amino acids. V shed 5 bases, J shed 8 bases, and the junction held 14 bases outside the gene matches. CDR3 loop: CASSPFPSGGVGYTF. In DNA, the CDR3 is TGTGCCAGCAGCCCTTTTCCCTCAGGGGGTGTCGGCTACACCTTC.

This clone is medium-sized (0.01 to 0.1%) within its sample. The chain uses TRBV6-6 and TRBJ1-5, with 9 positions matching TRBD1. Germline lookup yields CDR1 MNHNY and CDR2 SVGAGI (reference sequence). Trimming at V came to 0 bases and at J to 1 base, leaving 1 base not matched to a gene. CDR3 size: 16 residues. This CDR3 is CASSYSGTGSNQPQHF. As DNA, the CDR3 is TGTGCCAGCAGTTACTCGGGGACAGGGAGCAATCAGCCCCAGCATTTT.

This sequence joins TRBV7-2 and TRBJ1-3, with a possible D match to TRBD1 (5 bases). V was shortened by 4 bases and J by 2 bases, with 15 bases between the two germline ends. The CDR3 extends over 16 amino acids. In germline, CDR1 is SGHTA, CDR2 FQGNSA. Here the CDR3 reads CASSSAGLRTGNTIYF. The CDR3 nucleotides are TGTGCCAGCAGCTCCGCGGGACTGAGAACTGGAAACACCATATATTTT.

The count of this clone is one. This rearrangement joins TRBV18 to TRBJ2-5; no clear D. From germline, CDR1 is KGHSH and CDR2 LQKENI. V dropped 0 bases and J dropped 2 bases, with 4 bases sitting between them. This CDR3 has 13 residues. The CDR3 reads CASSPPGQETQYF. CDR3 coding DNA: TGTGCCAGCTCACCACCGGGGCAAGAGACCCAGTACTTC.

This clone was observed a few times. This rearrangement joins TRBV10-3 to TRBJ2-1; D is tentatively TRBD1 or TRBD2 (5 bases each). Germline V gene data show CDR1 as ENHRY and CDR2 as SYGVKD. CDR3 length: 14 amino acids. V lost 2 bases and J 9 bases, leaving 14 bases between the germline ends. This chain's CDR3 is CAISEGGRGTEQFF. Here the CDR3 DNA reads TGTGCCATCAGTGAGGGGGGTCGGGGTACTGAGCAGTTCTTC.

The rearrangement links TRBV6-5 to TRBJ1-2; D gene unclear. CDR1 MNHEY and CDR2 SVGAGI come from the germline V gene. Deletions cut 5 bases from V and 8 bases from J, with 12 bases between. The CDR3 is made up of 12 amino acids. The CDR3 nucleotides read TGTGCCAGCAGTCGCAACTCAAGGGGCTACACCTTC. The encoded protein is CASSRNSRGYTF.

This clone was counted only a few times. The J gene is TRBJ2-3, the V gene TRBV5-4; 7 bases line up with TRBD1. V shed 9 bases, J shed 1 base, and the junction held 2 bases outside the gene matches. This CDR3 region has 12 residues. Per the germline V gene, CDR1 is SGHNT and CDR2 is YYREEE (reference sequence). CDR3 residues: CAMGQRTDTQYF. Here the CDR3 DNA reads TGTGCCATGGGACAGCGCACAGATACGCAGTATTTT.

The rearrangement links TRBV19 to TRBJ1-5; D is uncertain. Trimming stripped 4 bases from V and 3 bases from J, with 13 bases between. The CDR3 runs 15 residues. CDR1 LNHDA and CDR2 SQIVND come from the germline V gene (reference sequence). The CDR3: CASSSEGRTNQPQHF. Here the CDR3 DNA reads TGTGCCAGTAGTAGTGAGGGCCGGACCAATCAGCCCCAGCATTTT. Supplemented by reference TRBV19 and TRBJ1-5, the full variable domain reads DGGITQSPKYLFRKEGQNVTLSCEQNLNHDAMYWYRQDPGQGLRLIYYSQIVNDFQKGDIAEGYSVSREKKESFPLTVTSAQKNPTAFYLCASSSEGRTNQPQHFGDGTRLSIL.

This clone has just one count. The chain has TRBV4-3 and TRBJ2-3; 7 bases fit TRBD2. The CDR3 has 18 amino acids. Germline trimming cut 2 bases from V and 0 bases from J; bases unmatched to any gene: 11. From germline, CDR1 is LGHNA and CDR2 YSLEER. The DNA of the CDR3 is TGCGCCAGCAGCCAACACAGTGCTAGCGGAGCTAGCACAGATACGCAGTATTTT. Its protein product is CASSQHSASGASTDTQYF.